Here is one T cell receptor (beta chain) with its context. Antigen: not known. This specimen belongs to a study of cytomegalovirus exposure and HLA in healthy donors. Study-level points and caveats: Listed as cytomegalovirus-associated were 150 or so TCR beta chains. A later analysis showed that HLA-associated TCR beta chains had undergone more clonal expansion than equally common others. A few of the chains that were CMV-associated were confirmed in vitro to be specific for CMV antigens. Data from an earlier analysis indicated that most TCR beta V segments were productive either about 87% or about 30% of the time.

PCR amplification relied on 60 Vbeta primers (plus 13 Jbeta primers). The data were produced by immunoSEQ multiplex PCR, yet TCRdb's version contains in-frame clones alone and is incomplete. The sample shows around 150,000 clones, around 66% of them seen only once. The CDR3 is made up of 15 amino acids. The junction had 2 bases not matched to a gene; V was cut back by 0 bases and J by 3 bases. From germline, CDR1 is SGHTS and CDR2 YDEGEE. This clonotype originated in a woman aged 55-70 years in good health and CMV-seronegative. This chain connects TRBV5-8 to TRBJ1-3; 8 nucleotides agree with TRBD1. Sequences were obtained from PBMCs. Written as DNA, the CDR3 is TGTGCCAGCAGCTTGGAAGACAGGGGTGGAAACACCATATATTTT. Protein: CASSLEDRGGNTIYF.